This entry lists 16 T cell receptor beta chains sequenced from one sample in a study of T cells in Graves' hyperthyroidism and ophthalmopathy. Using RNA transcripts as the source, TCR beta CDR3 regions were amplified. Carried out on the TCR CDR3, a first-round RT-PCR used the HTBI primer set. In TCRdb, the multiplex PCR reads were re-called with MiXCR into one record per CDR3 protein. The data show 300,000 to 400,000 distinct CDR3 sequences, 15% to 20% seen once. The specimen was blood. These receptors all stem from a woman between 45 and 65 years old with Graves' hyperthyroidism.

This clonotype was found a few times. The rearrangement links TRBV5-5 to TRBJ2-1; D remains ambiguous. In germline, CDR1 is SGHKS, CDR2 YYEKEE (reference sequence). V lost 1 base to trimming and J lost 6 bases, with 8 bases between them. The CDR3 loop spans 13 amino acids. The CDR3, as DNA: TGTGCCAGCAGCTTGTCTCCAGGCAATGAGCAGTTCTTC. This sequence encodes CASSLSPGNEQFF.

This clonotype showed up just a few times. This chain connects TRBV9 to TRBJ1-2; D is unclear. The CDR3 is 14 residues long. Germline V gene data show CDR1 as SGDLS and CDR2 as YYNGEE. Trimming left V 0 bases short and J 3 bases short, with 9 bases between. CDR3 coding DNA: TGTGCCAGCAGCGTAGTTAGCGGGGACTATGGCTACACCTTC. Its protein is CASSVVSGDYGYTF.

The sample holds a few counts of this clonotype. The gene calls are TRBV3-1 and TRBJ2-2; 7 nucleotides align to TRBD2. The CDR3 extends over 16 amino acids. Trimming removed 6 bases from V and 1 base from J; junction bases left unmatched: 8. Germline loops: CDR1 LGHDT, CDR2 YNNKEL (reference sequence). The CDR3 bases are TGTGCCAGCAGACCGCCGGGACTACAGAACACCGGGGAGCTGTTTTTT. It translates to CASRPPGLQNTGELFF.

The V call is TRBV19, the J call TRBJ2-2; weak D call: TRBD1 (5 bases). Germline V gene data show CDR1 as LNHDA and CDR2 as SQIVND (reference sequence). Deletions cut 9 bases from V and 6 bases from J, with 14 bases between. CDR3 length equals 13 residues. The CDR3 loop reads CASQGVRSGELFF. CDR3 bases: TGTGCCAGCCAAGGGGTCCGGTCCGGGGAGCTGTTTTTT.

This clonotype showed up many times. The V and J genes are TRBV10-3 and TRBJ2-1; 7 bases are a match to TRBD2. J gave up 5 bases and V 2 bases, and 15 bases lay outside the gene matches. Per germline, CDR1 ENHRY and CDR2 SYGVKD. This CDR3 comprises 18 residues. This CDR3 reads CAISEGASSASGNNEQFF. The CDR3 DNA reads TGTGCCATCAGTGAGGGGGCCTCGTCGGCTAGCGGCAACAATGAGCAGTTCTTC.

This clonotype was observed at least ten times. In DNA form, the CDR3 reads TGTGCCGCTAGGGTGGCGGGGTCGTTAGCCAACGTCCTGACTTTC. Encoded protein: CAARVAGSLANVLTF. The chain recombines TRBV6-1 with TRBJ2-6, with D maybe TRBD2 (6 bases). CDR1 is MNHNS and CDR2 is SASEGT in the germline V gene. V was shortened by 11 bases and J by 7 bases, with 21 bases between the two germline ends. CDR3 length: 15 residues.

The CDR3 reads CASSWGGQGLDTEAFF. CDR3 DNA: TGCGCCAGCAGCTGGGGTGGGCAGGGGTTGGACACTGAAGCTTTCTTT. The chain combines TRBV5-1 with TRBJ1-1; D is perhaps TRBD1 (6 bases). Trimming cost V 3 bases and J 3 bases, with 18 bases left between them. CDR3 length: 16 residues. Germline lookup yields CDR1 SGHRS and CDR2 YFSETQ.

The gene calls are TRBV7-3 and TRBJ2-5; a weak D match, TRBD2 (6 bases). Trimming removed 4 bases from V and 5 bases from J, with 17 bases in between. The CDR3 contains 15 residues. Germline V CDR1 and CDR2: SGHTA, FQGTGA. The CDR3 DNA follows: TGTGCCAGCAGCTATTCCTCCGGGAGCCGGGAGACCCAGTACTTC. Protein product: CASSYSSGSRETQYF.

Many counts were recorded for this clonotype. The chain recombines TRBV5-5 with TRBJ2-5; 10 nucleotides align to TRBD1. The V and J ends lost 0 bases and 5 bases, in that order; junction bases with no gene match: 7. This CDR3 comprises 16 residues. Germline values: CDR1 SGHKS, CDR2 YYEKEE (reference sequence). The CDR3 DNA is TGTGCCAGCAGCTTGGGGGGACAGGGGTTTCGGGAGACCCAGTACTTC. Protein sequence: CASSLGGQGFRETQYF.

The rearrangement uses TRBV28 and TRBJ1-4; the D gene is possibly TRBD1 (6 bases). The germline V and J ends were trimmed by 5 bases and 11 bases, with 21 bases remaining between them. In germline, CDR1 is MDHEN, CDR2 SYDVKM. The CDR3 contains 15 residues. The CDR3 region has the DNA TGTGCCAGCAGTCATACAGGGACCTCCTTGAGGAAACTGTTTTTT. Residues: CASSHTGTSLRKLFF. The entire variable domain, with the rest obtained from reference TRBV28 and TRBJ1-4, is as follows: DVKVTQSSRYLVKRTGEKVFLECVQDMDHENMFWYRQDPGLGLRLIYFSYDVKMKEKGDIPEGYSVSREKKERFSLILESASTNQTSMYLCASSHTGTSLRKLFFGSGTQLSVL.

V is TRBV27 and J is TRBJ2-3; D remains ambiguous. The ends were cut back, 4 bases at V and 4 bases at J, with 9 bases in the middle. Germline CDR1 MNHEY, CDR2 SMNVEV (reference sequence). This CDR3 contains 13 residues. The CDR3 loop reads CASSSLAADTQYF. CDR3 nucleotides: TGTGCCAGCAGTTCCCTGGCGGCAGATACGCAGTATTTT.

The sample holds one count of this clonotype. V gene TRBV12-3 or TRBV12-4 combines with J gene TRBJ2-3; tentatively, D is TRBD2 (7 bases). The CDR3 runs 13 residues. V lost 8 bases, J lost 2 bases, and 11 bases lay in between. DNA for the CDR3: TGTGCCAGCGGGGCGGGGGCCACAGATACGCAGTATTTT. Encoded protein: CASGAGATDTQYF.

CDR3 residues: CASSQPGTSSNNEQFF. DNA for the CDR3: TGTGCCAGCAGCCAACCCGGGACTAGCAGTAACAATGAGCAGTTCTTC. The chain uses TRBV7-9 and TRBJ2-1; 9 bases are a match to TRBD2. The J segment lost 5 bases and the V segment lost 5 bases, leaving 10 bases of the junction unmatched. CDR3 length: 16 amino acids. The V gene's germline CDR1 is SEHNR and CDR2 FQNEAQ (reference sequence).

This rearrangement joins TRBV9 to TRBJ2-7; D is ambiguous. Germline values: CDR1 SGDLS, CDR2 YYNGEE. The CDR3 is 13 residues long. Trimming took off 0 bases at V and 0 bases at J, with 4 bases between the two ends. This CDR3 is CASSVGGSYEQYF. The CDR3 coding sequence is TGTGCCAGCAGCGTAGGCGGCTCCTACGAGCAGTACTTC.

This clonotype turned up a few times. The chain recombines TRBV12-3 or TRBV12-4 with TRBJ2-1; 11 nucleotides align to TRBD2. The length of the CDR3 is 17 residues. Trimming removed 4 bases from V and 8 bases from J; junction bases left unmatched: 13. As DNA, the CDR3 is TGTGCCAGCAGTTACGGTATAGCGGGAGGGAGTACGGATGAGCAGTTCTTC. Its translation is CASSYGIAGGSTDEQFF.

This clonotype has a handful of counts. The chain combines TRBV5-1 with TRBJ2-5, with TRBD2 matching 8 bases. V shed 5 bases and J 1 base; nucleotides not matched to a gene: 4. CDR1 SGHRS and CDR2 YFSETQ come from the germline V gene. This CDR3 is built from 14 residues. CDR3 DNA sequence: TGCGCCAGCAGTTTCGGACTAGCCCAAGAGACCCAGTACTTC. As protein: CASSFGLAQETQYF.